The next 26 T cell receptor beta chains were all read from a single sample in a study of T-cell memory formation after mild COVID-19. TCRdb re-called the 5' RACE reads through MiXCR, storing one row per CDR3 protein. The data contain over 350,000 distinct CDR3 sequences, 24% of them seen just once; the ten biggest clones take up around 9.5%. Sequenced input: PBMCs or a T cell subset sorted from them (not recorded which). These receptors were obtained from an adult woman who had mild COVID-19 (a few samples of this study predate the infection). Cell type and time point are not known.

This clonotype has only a few counts. CDR3 amino acids: CASSLGSTNTEAFF. The CDR3 DNA follows: TGTGCCAGCAGCTTAGGGTCGACGAACACTGAAGCTTTCTTT. This chain links TRBV11-2 with TRBJ1-1, with no clear D. The germline V and J ends were trimmed by 1 base and 1 base, with 7 bases remaining between them. In germline, CDR1 is SGHAT, CDR2 FQNNGV. This CDR3 region has 14 residues.

This chain uses TRBV9 with TRBJ1-1; the D gene is possibly TRBD1 (5 bases). V gave up 3 bases and J gave up 8 bases, with 14 bases separating them. CDR3 length equals 13 residues. Germline assignment: CDR1 SGDLS and CDR2 YYNGEE. The CDR3 loop reads CASSGTLHSEAFF. The CDR3 nucleotides are TGTGCCAGCAGCGGGACATTGCACTCGGAAGCTTTCTTT.

In its sample, this clonotype was seen a few times. The chain couples TRBV7-9 to TRBJ2-7, with a tentative D call TRBD2 (5 bases). Germline values: CDR1 SEHNR, CDR2 FQNEAQ (reference sequence). V was shortened by 5 bases and J by 5 bases, with 10 bases between the two germline ends. This CDR3 is built from 12 residues. The CDR3 spells CASSKRVNEQYF. The CDR3, as DNA: TGTGCCAGCAGCAAGAGGGTTAACGAGCAGTACTTC.

This clonotype was counted between two and nine times. The V and J genes are TRBV5-1 and TRBJ1-4; possibly TRBD1 for D (5 bases). In germline, CDR1 is SGHRS, CDR2 YFSETQ. Deletions cut 4 bases from V and 8 bases from J, with 12 bases between. The CDR3 runs to 13 residues. The CDR3 spells CASSPLPGEKLFF. The CDR3 DNA follows: TGCGCCAGCAGCCCGCTTCCAGGGGAAAAACTGTTTTTT.

This chain connects TRBV9 to TRBJ2-1; possible D gene TRBD2, 5 bases. The V end lost 4 bases, the J end lost 10 bases, and 15 bases lay between the germline ends. This CDR3 has 13 residues. Per germline, CDR1 SGDLS and CDR2 YYNGEE. The CDR3 spells CASSPRGRREQFF. CDR3 nucleotide sequence: TGTGCCAGCAGCCCCCGCGGCCGGAGGGAGCAGTTCTTC.

This clonotype was seen a handful of times. The chain is built from TRBV5-5 and TRBJ1-2; D may be TRBD1 (5 bases). Germline V gene data show CDR1 as SGHKS and CDR2 as YYEKEE (reference sequence). V lost 3 bases and J lost 5, with 14 bases in between. The CDR3 sequence is 14 residues long. CDR3 sequence reads: CASSSATGGYGYTF. In nucleotides, the CDR3 is TGTGCCAGCAGCTCCGCCACAGGCGGGTATGGCTACACCTTC.

V and J are TRBV24-1 and TRBJ2-1; 7 bases match TRBD2. Germline V gene data show CDR1 as KGHDR and CDR2 as SFDVKD. The CDR3 spans 14 residues. V was pared by 9 bases and J by 7 bases, with 11 bases of the junction left unmatched. In DNA, the CDR3 is TGTGCCACCGAGGCTAGGGGAGGGAAGAATGAGCAGTTCTTC. Protein: CATEARGGKNEQFF.

The chain uses TRBV29-1 and TRBJ2-7; 9 bases fit TRBD2. After removal of 4 bases from V and 2 bases from J, the junction contained 6 bases not matched to a gene. CDR3 length: 14 residues. Per germline, CDR1 SQVTM and CDR2 ANQGSEA. The CDR3 reads CSVAAGGAPYEQYF. CDR3 coding DNA: TGCAGCGTTGCCGCGGGGGGGGCCCCCTACGAGCAGTACTTC.

This clonotype has only a few counts. This chain links TRBV20-1 with TRBJ2-2; no firm D call. Germline loops: CDR1 DFQATT, CDR2 SNEGSKA (reference sequence). This CDR3 is 15 amino acids long. V shed 0 bases and J shed 0 bases, with 8 bases lying between them. The CDR3 nucleotides read TGCAGTGCTAGAGATCTGATTGCGAACACCGGGGAGCTGTTTTTT. Translating gives CSARDLIANTGELFF.

The chain is built from TRBV6-5 and TRBJ1-1; D possibly corresponds to TRBD1 (5 bases). Trimming took 7 bases from V and 1 from J, leaving 13 bases between them. CDR1 is MNHEY and CDR2 is SVGAGI in the germline V gene. The CDR3 has 14 amino acids. The DNA of the CDR3 is TGTGCCAGCAAACCGTGGGGGACGAACACTGAAGCTTTCTTT. Translated: CASKPWGTNTEAFF.

The chain carries TRBV19 and TRBJ1-2, with no clear D. The ends were cut back, 3 bases at V and 1 base at J, with 6 bases in the middle. In germline, CDR1 is LNHDA, CDR2 SQIVND (reference sequence). The CDR3 is 13 amino acids. CDR3 sequence: CASSIGINYGYTF. The CDR3 nucleotides are TGTGCCAGTAGTATTGGAATTAACTATGGCTACACCTTC.

The rearrangement links TRBV5-6 to TRBJ2-7; D is possibly TRBD2 (7 bases). CDR1 and CDR2 (germline): SGHDT, YYEEEE. This CDR3 spans 14 amino acids. The V end lost 3 bases, the J end lost 3 bases, and 13 bases lay between the germline ends. As DNA, the CDR3 is TGTGCCAGCAGCTCAGTAGGGGGGGTCTACGAGCAGTACTTC. The encoded protein is CASSSVGGVYEQYF.

There are a few counts of this clonotype. This sequence joins TRBV12-3 or TRBV12-4 and TRBJ2-5; D is unresolved. The CDR3 consists of 14 residues. Trimming left V 5 bases short and J 0 bases short, with 10 bases between. CDR3 DNA: TGTGCCAGCAGTCACTGGGCCGACCAAGAGACCCAGTACTTC. It translates to CASSHWADQETQYF.

This clonotype is a singleton in its sample. The genes are TRBV11-2 and TRBJ2-7, with 7 bases fitting TRBD1. Germline loops: CDR1 SGHAT, CDR2 FQNNGV. The V gene end was trimmed by 4 bases and the J gene end by 3 bases; junction bases not matched to a gene: 9. The CDR3 is 15 amino acids. The CDR3 DNA reads as TGTGCCAGCAGCTCGCCCGGGACAGCTTACTACGAGCAGTACTTC. Protein product: CASSSPGTAYYEQYF.

This clonotype occurred once. This chain joins TRBV24-1 and TRBJ2-1; D not certain. This CDR3 region has 12 residues. V dropped 11 bases and J dropped 0 bases, with 7 bases sitting between them. In germline, CDR1 is KGHDR, CDR2 SFDVKD. CDR3 nucleotide sequence: TGTGCCATCCAGAGCTCCTACAATGAGCAGTTCTTC. Its translation is CAIQSSYNEQFF.

The rearrangement links TRBV2 to TRBJ1-6; D uncertain. Trimming stripped 7 bases from V and 0 bases from J, with 13 bases between. CDR3 length equals 16 residues. Germline V gene lookup returns CDR1 SNHLY and CDR2 FYNNEI. CDR3 residues: CASIAQPSSYNSPLHF. The CDR3 DNA reads TGTGCCAGCATCGCCCAGCCGAGCTCCTATAATTCACCCCTCCACTTT.

The chain has TRBV29-1 and TRBJ1-2, with 8 bases fitting TRBD1. This CDR3 contains 12 residues. J was trimmed by 7 bases and V by 4 bases; bases with no gene match: 5. Per the germline V gene, CDR1 is SQVTM and CDR2 is ANQGSEA. The chain's CDR3 is CSVVQGAVGYTF. CDR3 bases: TGCAGCGTTGTGCAGGGGGCGGTTGGCTACACCTTC.

This clonotype was found a few times. The V call is TRBV7-9, the J call TRBJ1-1; 8 bases are shared with TRBD1. Germline CDR1 and CDR2: SEHNR and FQNEAQ (reference sequence). Trimming removed 3 bases from V and 7 bases from J; junction bases left unmatched: 4. This CDR3 is 13 amino acids long. The CDR3 loop reads CASSLLGQGEAFF. CDR3 in DNA: TGTGCCAGCAGCTTGCTTGGACAGGGTGAAGCTTTCTTT.

This chain joins TRBV20-1 and TRBJ2-7; the match to TRBD2 covers 7 bases. Germline trimming cut 6 bases from V and 0 bases from J; bases unmatched to any gene: 8. The CDR3 is 14 residues long. CDR1 is DFQATT, CDR2 SNEGSKA, per germline (reference sequence). CDR3: CSAAGALFSYEQYF. DNA of the CDR3: TGCAGTGCCGCGGGAGCCCTATTCTCCTACGAGCAGTACTTC.

The chain uses TRBV7-6 and TRBJ1-1; D not certain. Trimming left V 2 bases short and J 5 bases short, with 9 bases between. This CDR3 comprises 13 residues. Germline V gives CDR1 SGHVS, CDR2 FNYEAQ. For the CDR3, the DNA is TGTGCCAGCAGCTTACTCTCCAGGACTGAAGCTTTCTTT. Residues: CASSLLSRTEAFF.

CDR3 bases: TGTGCCAGCAGCTTCAGAGGGGAGCTGTTTTTT. This sequence encodes CASSFRGELFF. V gene TRBV5-6 combines with J gene TRBJ2-2; no clear D. This CDR3 has 11 amino acids. Germline V lookup: CDR1 SGHDT, CDR2 YYEEEE. V was pared by 2 bases and J by 8 bases, with 4 bases between.

This clonotype appeared a few times. The CDR3 sequence: CASSPQGFGSYNSPLHF. For the CDR3, the DNA is TGCGCCAGCAGCCCCCAAGGATTTGGGTCATATAATTCACCCCTCCACTTT. This sequence joins TRBV5-1 and TRBJ1-6; no firm D call. V lost 4 bases and J lost 4, with 18 bases in between. CDR1 and CDR2 (germline): SGHRS, YFSETQ. The CDR3 has 17 amino acids.

V gene TRBV6-6 combines with J gene TRBJ2-5, with D maybe TRBD2 (6 bases). The germline CDR1 and CDR2 sequences are MNHNY and SVGAGI (reference sequence). V lost 5 bases, J lost 5 bases, and 15 bases lay in between. The CDR3 extends over 14 amino acids. In DNA, the CDR3 is TGTGCCAGCAGTACCCGCCGGGCGGGGGAGACCCAGTACTTC. It encodes CASSTRRAGETQYF.

There are a few counts of this clonotype. The chain carries TRBV6-6 and TRBJ1-5; perhaps TRBD1 as D (6 bases). V lost 5 bases and J lost 5, with 16 bases in between. The CDR3 extends over 15 amino acids. CDR1 is MNHNY and CDR2 is SVGAGI in the germline V gene (reference sequence). CDR3 sequence: CASSDQGMSDQPQHF. The CDR3 DNA follows: TGTGCCAGCAGTGATCAGGGGATGTCGGATCAGCCCCAGCATTTT.

This clonotype was seen more than once but under ten times. The V and J genes are TRBV7-8 and TRBJ2-4; no firm D call. The germline V gene has CDR1 SGHVS and CDR2 FQNEAQ. V was cut by 1 base and J by 9 bases, with 10 bases left in between. The length of the CDR3 is 13 residues. The chain's CDR3 is CASSLEEKGIQYF. The CDR3 DNA sequence: TGTGCCAGCAGCTTAGAGGAAAAGGGCATTCAGTACTTC.

The CDR3 nucleotides read TGCGCCAGCAGCCAAGGCGCAGGGGGCTTGGACGAGCAGTACTTC. This sequence encodes CASSQGAGGLDEQYF. The J gene is TRBJ2-7, the V gene TRBV4-1; 8 nucleotides line up with TRBD1. The junction had 7 bases not matched to a gene; V was cut back by 1 base and J by 5 bases. This CDR3 has 15 residues. CDR1 and CDR2 from the germline V gene are MGHRA and YSYEKL.